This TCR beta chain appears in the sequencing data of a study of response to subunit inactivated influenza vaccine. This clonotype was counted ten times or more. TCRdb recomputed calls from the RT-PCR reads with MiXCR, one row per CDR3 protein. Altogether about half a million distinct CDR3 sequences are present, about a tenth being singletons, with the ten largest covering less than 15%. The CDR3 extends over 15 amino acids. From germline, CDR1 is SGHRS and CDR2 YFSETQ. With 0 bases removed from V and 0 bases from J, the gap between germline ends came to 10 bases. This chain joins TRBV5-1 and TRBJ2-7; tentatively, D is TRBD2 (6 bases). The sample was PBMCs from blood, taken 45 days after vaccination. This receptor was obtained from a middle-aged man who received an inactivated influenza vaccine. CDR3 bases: TGCGCCAGCAGCTTGGTTCGGGGGAGCTCCTACGAGCAGTACTTC. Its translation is CASSLVRGSSYEQYF. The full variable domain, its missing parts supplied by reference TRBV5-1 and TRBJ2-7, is KAGVTQTPRYLIKTRGQQVTLSCSPISGHRSVSWYQQTPGQGLQFLFEYFSETQRNKGNFPGRFSGRQFSNSRSEMNVSTLELGDSALYLCASSLVRGSSYEQYFGPGTRLTVT.